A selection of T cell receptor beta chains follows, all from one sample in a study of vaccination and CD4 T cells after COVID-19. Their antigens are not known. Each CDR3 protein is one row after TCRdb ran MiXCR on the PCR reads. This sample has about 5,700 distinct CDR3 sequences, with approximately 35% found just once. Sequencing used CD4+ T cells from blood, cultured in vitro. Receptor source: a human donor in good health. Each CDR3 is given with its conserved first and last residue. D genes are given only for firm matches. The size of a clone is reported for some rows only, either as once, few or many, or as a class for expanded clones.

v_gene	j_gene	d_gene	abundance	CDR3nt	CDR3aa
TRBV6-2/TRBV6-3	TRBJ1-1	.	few	TGTGCCAGCAGTAATCGTTGGAACACTGAAGCTTTCTTT	CASSNRWNTEAFF
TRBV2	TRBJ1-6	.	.	TGTGCCAGCAGTCAAGGGAGCTCCTATAATTCACCCCTCCACTTT	CASSQGSSYNSPLHF
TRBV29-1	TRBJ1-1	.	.	TGCAGCGTTGGGGACCCACAGAACACTGAAGCTTTCTTT	CSVGDPQNTEAFF
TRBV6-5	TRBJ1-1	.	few	TGTGCCAGCAGTTACTTGGCCCCGCCGGGACGTGAAGCTTTCTTT	CASSYLAPPGREAFF
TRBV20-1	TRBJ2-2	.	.	TGCAGTGCTATCCGGGGTAGGAAGACTTCCGGGGAGCTGTTTTTT	CSAIRGRKTSGELFF
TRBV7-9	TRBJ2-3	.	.	TGTGCCAGCAGCTGGCGGGGCGCAGATACGCAGTATTTT	CASSWRGADTQYF
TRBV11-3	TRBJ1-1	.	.	TGTGCCAGCAGCTCGCGGTGGAACACTGAAGCTTTCTTT	CASSSRWNTEAFF
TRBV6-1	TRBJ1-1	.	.	TGTGCCAGCAGTGAATCTCGGGACTTAGCGGCTTTCTTT	CASSESRDLAAFF
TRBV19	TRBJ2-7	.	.	TGTGCCAGTAGTGAGCGGGGACATTCGAGGAGCTACGAGCAGTACTTC	CASSERGHSRSYEQYF
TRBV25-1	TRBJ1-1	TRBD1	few	TGTGCCAGCAGTGAAGGGACAGGGGTCACTGAAGCTTTCTTT	CASSEGTGVTEAFF
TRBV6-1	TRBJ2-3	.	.	TGTGCCAGCAGTGACCAAACCGGGACCCCGGCAGATACGCAGTATTTT	CASSDQTGTPADTQYF
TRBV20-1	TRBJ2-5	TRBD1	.	TGCAGTGCTAGAGGGGGGGACAGGATAGAGACCCAGTACTTC	CSARGGDRIETQYF
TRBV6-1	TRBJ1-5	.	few	TGTGCCAGCAGCCCCGGGAAGCTGCCGACAGGCTTCGGGGAGAAGCATTTT	CASSPGKLPTGFGEKHF
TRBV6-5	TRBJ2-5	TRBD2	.	TGTGCCAGCAGTTACTCGGCTAGCGGGGACAAGACCCAGTACTTC	CASSYSASGDKTQYF
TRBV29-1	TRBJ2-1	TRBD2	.	TGCAGCGGGGCGAGGACTAGCGGGGGAAATGAGCAGTTCTTC	CSGARTSGGNEQFF
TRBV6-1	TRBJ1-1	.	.	TGTGCCAGCAGTCATCAAGAAGTGGGCACTGAAGCTTTCTTT	CASSHQEVGTEAFF
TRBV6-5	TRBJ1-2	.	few	TGTGCCAGCAGTTACGGGGACTATGGCTACACCTTC	CASSYGDYGYTF
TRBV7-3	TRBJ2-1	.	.	TGTGCCAGCAGCCGTCGGTTAGCGGAGTACAATGAGCAGTTCTTC	CASSRRLAEYNEQFF